Presented here are 13 T cell receptor beta chains from one specimen sequenced in a study of PD-L1 blockade in urothelial cancer. Profiling relied on immunoSEQ multiplex PCR, and the TCRdb table lists in-frame clones only, not all of them. The table records about 43,000 clones, more than 75% of them present only once. The input for sequencing was PBMCs, taken around atezolizumab (anti-PD-L1) treatment. The receptors stem from a woman aged 55-69 years with urothelial cancer.

This clone was observed once. V usage is TRBV6-5 and J usage is TRBJ2-3, with 8 bases lining up with TRBD2. Germline V gives CDR1 MNHEY, CDR2 SVGAGI. V was clipped by 4 bases and J by 8 bases; unmatched bases: 14. The CDR3 has 16 residues. This chain's CDR3 is CASSSPLAAGRVTQYF. In DNA form, the CDR3 reads TGTGCCAGCAGTTCCCCATTAGCGGCCGGGAGGGTTACGCAGTATTTT.

V gene TRBV5-6 combines with J gene TRBJ2-1; 10 nucleotides align to TRBD2. CDR1 and CDR2 from the germline V gene are SGHDT and YYEEEE. J gave up 8 bases and V 4 bases, and 9 bases lay outside the gene matches. This CDR3 is 15 amino acids long. The DNA of the CDR3 is TGTGCCAGCAGCATTACTAGCGGGGTCGGGGATGAGCAGTTCTTC. This codes for CASSITSGVGDEQFF.

The count of this clone is one. The chain couples TRBV4-2 to TRBJ2-1; D is unclear. Germline V CDR1 and CDR2: LGHNA, YNFKEQ. This CDR3 is built from 13 residues. Trimming stripped 0 bases from V and 6 bases from J, with 6 bases between. In DNA, the CDR3 is TGTGCCAGCAGCCAAGATCTGCGCAATGAGCAGTTCTTC. Its protein product is CASSQDLRNEQFF.

This CDR3 reads CASSSPTGPEKLFF. The CDR3 nucleotides read TGTGCCAGTAGCTCCCCGACAGGCCCTGAAAAACTGTTTTTT. J is TRBJ1-4 and V is TRBV19; weak D call: TRBD1 (6 bases). V was pared by 6 bases and J by 7 bases, with 15 bases between. The CDR3 totals 14 residues. Germline lookup yields CDR1 LNHDA and CDR2 SQIVND (reference sequence).

This sequence joins TRBV28 and TRBJ1-5; D is unresolved. The CDR3 consists of 12 residues. Trimming removed 6 bases from V and 6 bases from J, with 9 bases in between. CDR1 MDHEN and CDR2 SYDVKM come from the germline V gene. CDR3: CASSTGSQPQHF. In nucleotides, the CDR3 is TGTGCCAGCAGCACGGGGTCTCAGCCCCAGCATTTT.

Details on this clone: The junction does not match germline at one end; this may be a read error. The chain uses TRBV7-9 and TRBJ2-7; 7 nucleotides match TRBD1. Germline V gene lookup returns CDR1 SEHNR and CDR2 FQNEAQ (reference sequence). This CDR3 contains 13 residues. CDR3 nucleotides: TGTGCCAGCAGCTTGGCCGCCGAGGGACAGTGGCACTTC. Amino acid sequence: CASSLAAEGQWHF.

The rearrangement uses TRBV9 and TRBJ2-6; D remains ambiguous. The CDR3 contains 15 residues. V was clipped by 3 bases and J by 0 bases, with 7 bases between them. Looked up from germline, CDR1 is SGDLS and CDR2 is YYNGEE. CDR3 in amino acids: CASSAGSSGANVLTF. DNA of the CDR3: TGTGCCAGCAGCGCGGGTAGCTCTGGGGCCAACGTCCTGACTTTC.

The chain has TRBV5-4 and TRBJ1-6; perhaps TRBD1 as D (6 bases). V shed 0 bases and J shed 5 bases, with 18 bases lying between them. The CDR3 consists of 18 residues. Per germline, CDR1 SGHNT and CDR2 YYREEE (reference sequence). The CDR3 reads CASSLGGRGRRHNSPLHF. The CDR3 region has the DNA TGTGCCAGCAGCTTGGGGGGGCGCGGGAGGCGGCATAATTCACCCCTCCACTTT.

The V gene is TRBV4-1, the J gene TRBJ2-7, with 12 bases identical to TRBD1. The CDR3 contains 15 residues. Germline loops: CDR1 MGHRA, CDR2 YSYEKL. Trimming took 4 bases from V and 5 from J; bases not matched to a gene: 6. The CDR3 region is CASSPLGTGGHEQYF. CDR3 sequence (DNA): TGCGCCAGCAGCCCGCTGGGGACAGGGGGCCACGAGCAGTACTTC.

The gene calls are TRBV5-6 and TRBJ2-1; TRBD2 aligns across 7 bases. The CDR3 extends over 16 amino acids. Germline loops: CDR1 SGHDT, CDR2 YYEEEE. V trimming: 0 bases; J trimming: 4 bases; junction bases outside the gene matches: 7. The CDR3 nucleotides read TGTGCCAGCAGCTTGGAGTCTAGCGGTAATTACAATGAGCAGTTCTTC. Protein: CASSLESSGNYNEQFF.

This clone was recorded a few times. V usage is TRBV2 and J usage is TRBJ1-2, with D uncertain. CDR1 is SNHLY, CDR2 FYNNEI, per germline. The CDR3 sequence is 12 residues long. The V end was cut by 3 bases, the J end by 4 bases, with 6 bases between. The DNA for the CDR3 is TGTGCCAGCAGTGACCGGTTCTATGGCTACACCTTC. This sequence encodes CASSDRFYGYTF.

J is TRBJ2-5 and V is TRBV6-6; unclear D gene. V was clipped by 4 bases and J by 5 bases, with 8 bases between them. Germline V gives CDR1 MNHNY, CDR2 SVGAGI (reference sequence). CDR3 length equals 12 residues. The CDR3 protein is CASSSGIETQYF. DNA for the CDR3: TGTGCCAGCAGTTCAGGTATCGAGACCCAGTACTTC.

The V gene is TRBV7-9, the J gene TRBJ2-7; the match to TRBD2 covers 7 bases. J lost 5 bases, V lost 6 bases, and 7 bases had no gene match. This CDR3 is 13 amino acids long. Germline lookup yields CDR1 SEHNR and CDR2 FQNEAQ (reference sequence). The CDR3 region has the DNA TGTGCCAGCAGACCTTCGACTAGCAACGAGCAGTACTTC. Translated, it gives CASRPSTSNEQYF.